These T cell receptor beta chains were read from a single sample in a study of blood T cell repertoires in COVID-19. Profiling relied on immunoSEQ multiplex PCR, and the TCRdb table lists in-frame clones only, not all of them. The sample has about 170,000 clones, roughly 85% seen once. Source material: peripheral blood. The receptor set was obtained from a human donor with acute or convalescent COVID-19. The donor label of this sample is uncertain. CDR3s include the opening cysteine and the closing phenylalanine or tryptophan. The order of the fields is CDR3 length, J gene, clone size, D gene, V gene, CDR3 DNA, CDR3 protein. A D gene is named only where the DNA matches it firmly. Clone size is shown for a subset of rows, as once, few, many or a class of expanded clone.

13 | TRBJ2-7 | NA | TRBD1 | TRBV5-1 | TGCGCCAGCAGCTTGACAGGGGGCTCCGAGCAGTACTTC | CASSLTGGSEQYF
14 | TRBJ1-2 | once | NA | TRBV13 | TGTGCCAGCAGCCGGATGGACAGTAAATATGGCTACACCTTC | CASSRMDSKYGYTF
15 | TRBJ1-5 | NA | NA | TRBV4-3 | TGCGCCAGCAGCCGAGAGACGGGACAAAATCAGCCCCAGCATTTT | CASSRETGQNQPQHF
14 | TRBJ2-7 | NA | NA | TRBV27 | TGTGCCAGCAGTTTAGGTCAGGGTAATGGGGAGCAGTACTTC | CASSLGQGNGEQYF
13 | TRBJ2-2 | NA | TRBD1 | TRBV5-1 | TGCGCCAGCAGCGCACAGGGGGCCGGGGAGCTGTTTTTT | CASSAQGAGELFF
16 | TRBJ2-2 | once | TRBD1 | TRBV5-6 | TGTGCCAGCAGCTTGCTTGGCAGGGGGCAGATCGGGGAGCTGTTTTTT | CASSLLGRGQIGELFF
16 | TRBJ1-6 | few | TRBD1 | TRBV7-9 | TGTGCCAGCAGGGCCGACCGTGACAGGGGTAATTCACCCCTCCACTTT | CASRADRDRGNSPLHF
14 | TRBJ2-1 | NA | TRBD1 | TRBV7-3 | TGTGCCAGCAGCTCGGGACAGATTAACAATGAGCAGTTCTTC | CASSSGQINNEQFF
14 | TRBJ2-7 | once | NA | TRBV7-2 | TGTGCCAGCAGCTTAGGGGGCGAGGCCTACGAGCAGTACTTC | CASSLGGEAYEQYF
11 | TRBJ1-1 | NA | TRBD1 | TRBV20-1 | TGCAGTGCTAGGGCGGACAGGGCGGCTTTCTTT | CSARADRAAFF
12 | TRBJ1-1 | NA | NA | TRBV7-8 | TGTGCCAGCAGCTCCCTCGGCACTGAAGCTTTCTTT | CASSSLGTEAFF
13 | TRBJ1-2 | NA | NA | TRBV7-2 | TGTGCCAGCAGCTTAGACAGGGACTATGGCTACACCTTC | CASSLDRDYGYTF
15 | TRBJ2-3 | NA | NA | TRBV18 | TGTGCCAGCTCCCCCGTGGGGGCAGGCACAGATACGCAGTATTTT | CASSPVGAGTDTQYF
14 | TRBJ1-2 | NA | NA | TRBV6-5 | TGTGCCAGCAGCGCACGCGGGACCGTCAATGGCTACACCTTC | CASSARGTVNGYTF
15 | TRBJ1-1 | NA | TRBD1 | TRBV6-5 | TGTGCCAGCAGTAAGCCGGGACAGGTGAACACTGAAGCTTTCTTT | CASSKPGQVNTEAFF
15 | TRBJ2-1 | NA | NA | TRBV5-1 | TGCGCCAGCAGCTTTGACGGGAGCTCCTACAATGAGCAGTTCTTC | CASSFDGSSYNEQFF
17 | TRBJ2-7 | NA | NA | TRBV18 | TGTGCCAGCTCAGCAGTCCCCTTAGGCAGGGGGGCCTACGAGCAGTACTTC | CASSAVPLGRGAYEQYF
17 | TRBJ2-1 | NA | NA | TRBV5-8 | TGTGCCAGCAGCTTGGGAGGGGCGACGGGGGCCTACAATGAGCAGTTCTTC | CASSLGGATGAYNEQFF
16 | TRBJ1-3 | NA | NA | TRBV11-2 | TGTGCCAGCAGCTTAGTTTGGGGAACGGGAGGAAACACCATATATTTT | CASSLVWGTGGNTIYF
16 | TRBJ1-5 | NA | TRBD1 | TRBV28 | TGTGCCAGCACCAAAGGGGACAGGGGGCCTGGGCAGCCCCAGCATTTT | CASTKGDRGPGQPQHF
17 | TRBJ1-2 | NA | TRBD1 | TRBV19 | TGTGCCAGCGTCCGTTTTTTACAGGGGGCGATCACCTATGGCTACACCTTC | CASVRFLQGAITYGYTF
18 | TRBJ2-1 | NA | TRBD2 | TRBV3-1/TRBV3-2 | TGTGCCAGCAGCCAAGGACGGGCGGGGGGTCTAATCTACAATGAGCAGTTCTTC | CASSQGRAGGLIYNEQFF
15 | TRBJ1-2 | NA | TRBD1 | TRBV5-1 | TGCGCCAGCAGCTTGGCCGGGACAGGGAACTATGGCTACACCTTC | CASSLAGTGNYGYTF
15 | TRBJ1-6 | NA | NA | TRBV6-4 | TGTGCCAGCAGTGACTTTGGGACTAAGACTTCACCCCTCCACTTT | CASSDFGTKTSPLHF
17 | TRBJ2-5 | NA | TRBD2 | TRBV28 | TGTGCCAGCAGTTTACCTGGGGCGGGGGGCTACCAAGAGACCCAGTACTTC | CASSLPGAGGYQETQYF
15 | TRBJ1-2 | NA | NA | TRBV14 | TGTGCCAGCAGCCAAGGAGCGCTTACTAACTATGGCTACACCTTC | CASSQGALTNYGYTF
16 | TRBJ1-5 | NA | TRBD1 | TRBV15 | TGTGCCACCAGCAGAAGAGGGACAGATAGCAATCAGCCCCAGCATTTT | CATSRRGTDSNQPQHF
15 | TRBJ2-7 | NA | TRBD1 | TRBV6-5 | TGTGCCAGCAGTTTACTGGACAGGGGGCCTCACGAGCAGTACTTC | CASSLLDRGPHEQYF
13 | TRBJ1-5 | NA | NA | TRBV19 | TGTGCCAGTAGCGTCAGGGCGGACCAGCCCCAGCATTTT | CASSVRADQPQHF
13 | TRBJ1-1 | NA | NA | TRBV19 | TGTGCCAGTAGTATCACAGGCAGCACTGAAGCTTTCTTT | CASSITGSTEAFF
14 | TRBJ1-1 | NA | TRBD1 | TRBV10-3 | TGTGCCATCAGTTATGGACAGGCGTCAGTAGAAGCTTTCTTT | CAISYGQASVEAFF
16 | TRBJ2-3 | NA | TRBD2 | TRBV19 | TGTGCCAGTAGTATTGTCACTAGCGGGAGCACAGATACGCAGTATTTT | CASSIVTSGSTDTQYF
12 | TRBJ2-7 | few | NA | TRBV7-9 | TGTGCCAGCAGCCAAGAGGCCTACGAGCAGTACTTC | CASSQEAYEQYF
14 | TRBJ1-1 | NA | NA | TRBV18 | TGTGCCAGCTCAACGGACAGAAAGAACACTGAAGCTTTCTTT | CASSTDRKNTEAFF
13 | TRBJ1-1 | NA | NA | TRBV11-3 | TGTGCCAGCAGCTTCATAGAGAACACTGAAGCTTTCTTT | CASSFIENTEAFF
15 | TRBJ1-5 | once | TRBD1 | TRBV19 | TGTGCCAGTAGTCGGGACAGCTATAGCAATCAGCCCCAGCATTTT | CASSRDSYSNQPQHF
10 | TRBJ1-2 | NA | NA | TRBV10-3 | TGTGCCATCGGACTCTATGGCTACACCTTC | CAIGLYGYTF
15 | TRBJ1-5 | NA | TRBD1 | TRBV6-5 | TGTGCCAGCAGCTTGGACAGGGTAGGGAATCAGCCCCAGCATTTT | CASSLDRVGNQPQHF
15 | TRBJ1-3 | NA | NA | TRBV2 | TGTGCCAGCACCACACGGCGGGTCTCTGGAAACACCATATATTTT | CASTTRRVSGNTIYF
14 | TRBJ1-2 | NA | NA | TRBV11-2 | TGTGCCAGCAGCTTAGAGGCCCGCAACTATGGCTACACCTTC | CASSLEARNYGYTF
17 | TRBJ2-1 | NA | TRBD1 | TRBV18 | TGTGCCAGCTCACTAACCTCCGGGACAGGGTTAATCGATGAGCAGTTCTTC | CASSLTSGTGLIDEQFF
16 | TRBJ1-1 | NA | NA | TRBV10-3 | TGTGCCATCAGTAAGACGGGTCAACAGGGTAAAGCTGAAGCTTTCTTT | CAISKTGQQGKAEAFF
19 | TRBJ2-7 | NA | TRBD1 | TRBV18 | TGTGCCAGCTCACCATTATTGAGACAGGGGGCTGAAGGCTCCTACGAGCAGTACTTC | CASSPLLRQGAEGSYEQYF
15 | TRBJ1-2 | NA | NA | TRBV6-4 | TGTGCCAGCAGCAATGGGGGGACGGCTTATGGCGGCTACACCTTC | CASSNGGTAYGGYTF
15 | TRBJ1-1 | NA | NA | TRBV27 | TGTGCCAGCAGTTTATCCAGGGAAAGAAACACTGAAGCTTTCTTT | CASSLSRERNTEAFF
13 | TRBJ2-5 | NA | TRBD1 | TRBV6-5 | TGTGCCAGCAGCCGGGACAGGCAAGAGACCCAGTACTTC | CASSRDRQETQYF
15 | TRBJ1-3 | NA | TRBD1 | TRBV4-3 | TGCGCCAGCAGTCCGTTAGCAGGGGGCGGAAACACCATATATTTT | CASSPLAGGGNTIYF
14 | TRBJ1-6 | NA | TRBD1 | TRBV19 | TGTGCCAGTAGTATAGGGACAGGATATTCACCCCTCCACTTT | CASSIGTGYSPLHF
16 | TRBJ2-6 | NA | NA | TRBV9 | TGTGCCAGCAGCGTAGCTCTCAGCTCTGGGGCCAACGTCCTGACTTTC | CASSVALSSGANVLTF
16 | TRBJ1-3 | few | NA | TRBV21-1 | TGTGCCAGCAGCCCGCGGGACAGGGGGACTGGAAACACCATATATTTT | CASSPRDRGTGNTIYF
11 | TRBJ1-1 | NA | NA | TRBV7-2 | TGTGCCAGCAGCTCCGGGACAGAAGCTTTCTTT | CASSSGTEAFF
14 | TRBJ1-1 | NA | TRBD1 | TRBV6-5 | TGTGCCAGCAGCGCATCGACAGGGTCTACTGAAGCTTTCTTT | CASSASTGSTEAFF
14 | TRBJ2-5 | NA | NA | TRBV18 | TGTGCCAGCGCCCCGGAAGGCAGGGCAGAGACCCAGTACTTC | CASAPEGRAETQYF
17 | TRBJ1-1 | NA | NA | TRBV21-1 | TGTGCCAGCAGCAAAGAGTGTGAGACAGGGGAGCACACTGAAGCTTTCTTT | CASSKECETGEHTEAFF